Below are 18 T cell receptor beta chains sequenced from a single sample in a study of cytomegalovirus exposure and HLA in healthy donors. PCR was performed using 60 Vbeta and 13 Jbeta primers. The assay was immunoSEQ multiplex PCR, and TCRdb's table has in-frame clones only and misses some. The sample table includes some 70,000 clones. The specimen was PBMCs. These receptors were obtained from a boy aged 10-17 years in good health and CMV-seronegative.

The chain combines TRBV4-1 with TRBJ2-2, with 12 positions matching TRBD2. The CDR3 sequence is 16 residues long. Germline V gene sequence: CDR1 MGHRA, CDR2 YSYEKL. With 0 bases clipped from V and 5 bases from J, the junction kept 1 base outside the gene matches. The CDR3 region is CASSQEGTSGTGELFF. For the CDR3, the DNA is TGCGCCAGCAGCCAAGAAGGGACTAGCGGGACCGGGGAGCTGTTTTTT.

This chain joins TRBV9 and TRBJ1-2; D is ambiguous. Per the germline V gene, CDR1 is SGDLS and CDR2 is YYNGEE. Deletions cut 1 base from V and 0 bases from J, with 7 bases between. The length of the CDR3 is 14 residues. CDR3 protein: CASSVSGANYGYTF. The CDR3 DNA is TGTGCCAGCAGCGTATCCGGAGCTAACTATGGCTACACCTTC.

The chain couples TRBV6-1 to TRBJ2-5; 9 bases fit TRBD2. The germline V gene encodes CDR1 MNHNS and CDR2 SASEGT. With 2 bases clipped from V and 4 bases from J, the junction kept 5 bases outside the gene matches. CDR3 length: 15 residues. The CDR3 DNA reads TGTGCCAGCAGTGAATCAGCGGGGGGAGGAGAGACCCAGTACTTC. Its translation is CASSESAGGGETQYF.

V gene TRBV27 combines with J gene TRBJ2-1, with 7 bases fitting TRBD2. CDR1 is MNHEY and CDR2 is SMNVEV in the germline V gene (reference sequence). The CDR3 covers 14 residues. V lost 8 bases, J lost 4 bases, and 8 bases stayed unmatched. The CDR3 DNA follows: TGTGCCAGCTCCGGGAGGAACAGGTACAATGAGCAGTTCTTC. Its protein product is CASSGRNRYNEQFF.

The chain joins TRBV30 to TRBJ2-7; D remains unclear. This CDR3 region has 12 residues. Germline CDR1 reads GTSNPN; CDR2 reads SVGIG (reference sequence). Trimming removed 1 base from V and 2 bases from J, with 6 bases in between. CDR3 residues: CAWSETAYEQYF. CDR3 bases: TGTGCCTGGAGTGAAACAGCCTACGAGCAGTACTTC.

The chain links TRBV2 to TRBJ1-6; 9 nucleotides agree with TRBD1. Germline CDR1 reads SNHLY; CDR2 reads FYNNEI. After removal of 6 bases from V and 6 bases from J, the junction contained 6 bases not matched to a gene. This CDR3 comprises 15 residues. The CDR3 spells CASREDRGLNSPLHF. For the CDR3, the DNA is TGTGCCAGCAGGGAGGACAGGGGCCTTAATTCACCCCTCCACTTT.

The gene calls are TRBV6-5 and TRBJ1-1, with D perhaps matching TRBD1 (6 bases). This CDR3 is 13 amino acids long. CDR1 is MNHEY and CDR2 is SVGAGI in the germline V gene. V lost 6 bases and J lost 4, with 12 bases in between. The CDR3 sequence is CASRRGTGTEAFF. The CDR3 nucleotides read TGTGCCAGCAGGAGGGGGACGGGCACTGAAGCTTTCTTT.

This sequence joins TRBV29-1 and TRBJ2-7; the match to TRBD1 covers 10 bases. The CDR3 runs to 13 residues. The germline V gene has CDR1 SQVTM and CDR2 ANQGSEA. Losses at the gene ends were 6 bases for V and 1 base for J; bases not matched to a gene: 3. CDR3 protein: CSVGQGDSYEQYF. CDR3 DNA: TGCAGCGTCGGACAGGGGGATTCCTACGAGCAGTACTTC.

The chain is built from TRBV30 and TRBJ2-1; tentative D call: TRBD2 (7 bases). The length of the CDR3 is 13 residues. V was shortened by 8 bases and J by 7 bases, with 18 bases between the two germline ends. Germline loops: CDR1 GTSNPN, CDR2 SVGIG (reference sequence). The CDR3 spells CARSGGNLNEQFF. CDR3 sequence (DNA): TGTGCCCGGTCGGGGGGCAATCTAAATGAGCAGTTCTTC.

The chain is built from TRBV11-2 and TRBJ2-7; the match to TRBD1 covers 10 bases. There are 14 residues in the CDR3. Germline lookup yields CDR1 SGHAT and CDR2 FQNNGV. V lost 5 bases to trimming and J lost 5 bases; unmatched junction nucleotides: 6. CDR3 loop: CASSLGQGRHEQYF. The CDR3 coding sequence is TGTGCCAGCAGCCTGGGACAGGGGCGGCACGAGCAGTACTTC.

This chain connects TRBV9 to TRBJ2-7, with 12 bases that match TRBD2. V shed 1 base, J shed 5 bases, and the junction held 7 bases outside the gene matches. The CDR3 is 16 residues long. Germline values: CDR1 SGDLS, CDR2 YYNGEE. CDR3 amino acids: CASSVFLAGGTHEQYF. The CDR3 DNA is TGTGCCAGCAGCGTATTTCTAGCGGGAGGGACCCACGAGCAGTACTTC.

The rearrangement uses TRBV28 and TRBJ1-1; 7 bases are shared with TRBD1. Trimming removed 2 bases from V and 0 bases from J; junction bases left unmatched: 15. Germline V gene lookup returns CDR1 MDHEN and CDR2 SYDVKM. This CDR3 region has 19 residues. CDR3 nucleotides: TGTGCCAGCAGTTTACTGGCAGGGGGAGGACGATACTTGAACACTGAAGCTTTCTTT. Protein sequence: CASSLLAGGGRYLNTEAFF.

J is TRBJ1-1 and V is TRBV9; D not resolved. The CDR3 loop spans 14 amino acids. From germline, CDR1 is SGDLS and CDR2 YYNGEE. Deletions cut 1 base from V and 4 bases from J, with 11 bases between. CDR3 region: CASSVSPLSTEAFF. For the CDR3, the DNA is TGTGCCAGCAGCGTATCGCCCCTATCCACTGAAGCTTTCTTT.

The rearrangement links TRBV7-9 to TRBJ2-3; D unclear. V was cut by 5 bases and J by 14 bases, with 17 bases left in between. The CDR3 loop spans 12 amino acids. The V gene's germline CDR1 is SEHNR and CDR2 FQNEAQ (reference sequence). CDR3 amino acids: CASSPGETRPYF. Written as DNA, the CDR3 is TGTGCCAGCAGCCCTGGAGAGACCCGGCCGTATTTT.

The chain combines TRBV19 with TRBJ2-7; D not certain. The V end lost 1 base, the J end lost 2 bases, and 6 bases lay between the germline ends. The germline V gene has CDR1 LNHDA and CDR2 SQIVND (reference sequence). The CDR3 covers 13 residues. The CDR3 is CASSIAVTYEQYF. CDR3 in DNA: TGTGCCAGTAGTATAGCAGTTACCTACGAGCAGTACTTC.

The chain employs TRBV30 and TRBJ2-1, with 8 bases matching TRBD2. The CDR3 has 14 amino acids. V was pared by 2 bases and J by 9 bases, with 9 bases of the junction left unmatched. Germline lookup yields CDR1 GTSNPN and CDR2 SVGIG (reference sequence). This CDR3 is CAWSLGGGGREQFF. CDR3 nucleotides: TGTGCCTGGAGTCTCGGGGGGGGTGGTCGTGAGCAGTTCTTC. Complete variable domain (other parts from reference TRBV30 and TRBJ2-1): SQTIHQWPATLVQPVGSPLSLECTVEGTSNPNLYWYRQAAGRGLQLLFYSVGIGQISSEVPQNLSASRPQDRQFILSSKKLLLSDSGFYLCAWSLGGGGREQFFGPGTRLTVL.

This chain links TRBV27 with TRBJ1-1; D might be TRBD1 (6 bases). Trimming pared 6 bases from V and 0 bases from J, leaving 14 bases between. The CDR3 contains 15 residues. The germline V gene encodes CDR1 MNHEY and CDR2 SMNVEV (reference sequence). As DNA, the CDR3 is TGTGCCAGCAGGGGGATGACAGGTGTGAACACTGAAGCTTTCTTT. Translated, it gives CASRGMTGVNTEAFF.

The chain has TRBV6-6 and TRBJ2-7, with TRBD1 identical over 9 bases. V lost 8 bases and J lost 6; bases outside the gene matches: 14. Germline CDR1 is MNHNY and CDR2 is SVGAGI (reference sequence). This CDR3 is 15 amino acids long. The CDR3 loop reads CASATLQGQGGEQYF. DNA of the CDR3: TGTGCCAGCGCTACACTCCAGGGACAGGGCGGCGAGCAGTACTTC.